The clone carrying this T cell receptor (beta chain) has ten or more counts. This specimen belongs to a study of T-cell memory formation after mild COVID-19. Overall study: Clusters of TCRs were largely donor specific.

After 5'RACE with constant-segment primers, TCR alpha and TCR beta cDNA libraries carrying sample barcodes and UMIs were obtained. TCRdb called the 5' RACE reads again in MiXCR, with one record for every CDR3 protein. Here the sample spans around 90,000 distinct CDR3 sequences, approximately 16% being singletons. From germline, CDR1 is MGHDK and CDR2 SYGVNS. Trimming shortened V by 4 bases and J by 6 bases, and 7 bases separated the two germline ends. CDR3 length: 11 residues. This chain connects TRBV25-1 to TRBJ2-7; no clear D gene. The sample was PBMCs or a T cell subset sorted from them (not recorded which). The receptor's source is a man aged 18 to 30 who had mild COVID-19 (a few samples of this study predate the infection). Cell type and time point are not known. The CDR3 DNA reads TGTGCCAGCAGTGTTGCCCTCGAGCAGTACTTC. Its translation is CASSVALEQYF.